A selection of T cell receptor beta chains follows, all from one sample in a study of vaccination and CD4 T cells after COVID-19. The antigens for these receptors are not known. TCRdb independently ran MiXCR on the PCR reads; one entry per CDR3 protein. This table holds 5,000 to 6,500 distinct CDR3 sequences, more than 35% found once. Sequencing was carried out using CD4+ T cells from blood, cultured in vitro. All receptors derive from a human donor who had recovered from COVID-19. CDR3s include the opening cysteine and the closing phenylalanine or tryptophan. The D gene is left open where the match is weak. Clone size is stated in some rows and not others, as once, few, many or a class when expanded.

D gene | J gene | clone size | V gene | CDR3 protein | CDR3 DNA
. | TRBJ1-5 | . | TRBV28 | CASRVRIFNQPQHF | TGTGCCAGCAGGGTCAGGATTTTCAATCAGCCCCAGCATTTT
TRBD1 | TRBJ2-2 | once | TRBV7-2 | CASQGQKNTGELFF | TGTGCCAGCCAGGGACAGAAGAACACCGGGGAGCTGTTTTTT
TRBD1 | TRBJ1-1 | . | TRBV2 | CASRPDRGLTEAFF | TGTGCCAGCAGACCTGACAGGGGGCTCACTGAAGCTTTCTTT
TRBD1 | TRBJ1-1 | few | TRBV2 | CASSDRDRIVEAFF | TGTGCCAGCAGTGACCGGGACAGAATTGTTGAAGCTTTCTTT
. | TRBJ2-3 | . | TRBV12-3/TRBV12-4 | CASSLRGGEDTQYF | TGTGCCAGCAGTTTGAGGGGCGGGGAGGATACGCAGTATTTT
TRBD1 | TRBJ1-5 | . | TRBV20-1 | CSASQGADNQPQHF | TGCAGTGCTAGTCAGGGGGCAGACAATCAGCCCCAGCATTTT
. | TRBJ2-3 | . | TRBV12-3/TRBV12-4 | CASRISGHTDTQYF | TGTGCCAGCAGGATTAGCGGCCACACAGATACGCAGTATTTT
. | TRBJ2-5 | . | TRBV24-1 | CATDGGQETQYF | TGTGCCACCGATGGGGGCCAAGAGACCCAGTACTTC
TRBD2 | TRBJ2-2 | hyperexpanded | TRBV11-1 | CASSFLAGGNTGELFF | TGTGCCAGCAGCTTCTTAGCGGGGGGCAACACCGGGGAGCTGTTTTTT
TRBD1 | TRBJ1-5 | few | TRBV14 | CASSPTPQGENQPQHF | TGTGCCAGCAGTCCGACCCCACAGGGGGAAAATCAGCCCCAGCATTTT
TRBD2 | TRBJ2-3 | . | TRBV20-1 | CSASHSGRSPDTQYF | TGCAGTGCTAGTCATAGCGGGAGGTCCCCAGATACGCAGTATTTT
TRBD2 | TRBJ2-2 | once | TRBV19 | CASRGGFSKRLTGELFF | TGTGCCAGTAGGGGGGGGTTTAGTAAGCGGCTGACCGGGGAGCTGTTTTTT
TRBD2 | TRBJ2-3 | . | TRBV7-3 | CASSSSGGDTDTQYF | TGTGCCAGCAGCTCTAGCGGGGGGGATACAGATACGCAGTATTTT
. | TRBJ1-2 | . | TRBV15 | CATSRDIGSYGYTF | TGTGCCACCAGCAGAGATATAGGGTCCTATGGCTACACCTTC
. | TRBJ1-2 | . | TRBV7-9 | CASTMTHSDGYTF | TGTGCCAGCACCATGACCCATTCGGATGGCTACACCTTC
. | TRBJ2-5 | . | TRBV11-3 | CASSLEDWKETQYF | TGTGCCAGCAGCTTAGAGGATTGGAAAGAGACCCAGTACTTC
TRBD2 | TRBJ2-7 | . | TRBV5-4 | CASSLGLAGVYEQYF | TGTGCCAGCAGCCTAGGACTAGCGGGGGTATACGAGCAGTACTTC
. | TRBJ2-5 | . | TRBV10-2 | CASRTNRAGETQYF | TGCGCCAGCAGGACGAACAGGGCCGGGGAGACCCAGTACTTC
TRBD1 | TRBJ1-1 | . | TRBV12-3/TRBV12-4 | CASRGDRARPTEAFF | TGTGCCAGCAGGGGAGACAGGGCGCGCCCGACTGAAGCTTTCTTT
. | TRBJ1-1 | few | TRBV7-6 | CASINSEWYGDTEAFF | TGTGCCAGCATCAATTCCGAGTGGTACGGGGACACTGAAGCTTTCTTT
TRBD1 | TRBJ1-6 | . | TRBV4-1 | CASSPILRQGNNSPLHF | TGCGCCAGCAGCCCCATTCTAAGACAGGGGAATAATTCACCCCTCCACTTT
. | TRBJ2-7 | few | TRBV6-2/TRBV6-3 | CASSYVPGIFYEQYF | TGTGCCAGCAGTTACGTTCCCGGTATCTTCTACGAGCAGTACTTC
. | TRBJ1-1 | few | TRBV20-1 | CSARDYGGRTEAFF | TGCAGTGCTAGAGATTATGGGGGGCGGACTGAAGCTTTCTTT
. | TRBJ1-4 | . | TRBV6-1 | CASSPDGWNEKLFF | TGTGCCAGCAGCCCGGACGGATGGAATGAAAAACTGTTTTTT
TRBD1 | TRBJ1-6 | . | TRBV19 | CASRPLNRGNSPLHF | TGTGCCAGTAGACCTCTGAACAGGGGTAATTCACCCCTCCACTTT
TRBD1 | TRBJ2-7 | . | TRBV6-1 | CASSEQGAGEQYF | TGTGCCAGCAGTGAACAGGGGGCGGGGGAGCAGTACTTC
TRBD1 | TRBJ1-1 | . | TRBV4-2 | CASSQEQGVVNTEAFF | TGTGCCAGCAGCCAAGAACAGGGGGTAGTGAACACTGAAGCTTTCTTT
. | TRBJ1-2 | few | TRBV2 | CASRGPRRGYTF | TGTGCCAGCAGGGGGCCGAGGCGTGGCTACACCTTC
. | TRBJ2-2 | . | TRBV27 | CASTLMGGHTGELFF | TGTGCCAGCACTCTAATGGGGGGCCACACCGGGGAGCTGTTTTTT
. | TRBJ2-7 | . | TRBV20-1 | CSVASASASYEQYF | TGCAGTGTTGCCAGTGCTAGCGCATCCTACGAGCAGTACTTC
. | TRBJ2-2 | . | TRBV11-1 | CASSFSGSGELFF | TGTGCCAGCAGCTTCTCAGGGTCGGGGGAGCTGTTTTTT
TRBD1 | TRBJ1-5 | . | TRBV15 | CATSTRTGSNQPQHF | TGTGCCACCAGCACGAGGACAGGAAGCAATCAGCCCCAGCATTTT
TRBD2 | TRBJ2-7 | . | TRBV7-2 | CASSSPPGTSGHAGGEQYF | TGTGCCAGCAGCTCGCCGCCCGGGACTAGCGGGCACGCGGGGGGCGAGCAGTACTTC
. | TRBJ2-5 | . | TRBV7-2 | CASRRTGETQYF | TGTGCCAGCAGGAGGACCGGGGAGACCCAGTACTTC
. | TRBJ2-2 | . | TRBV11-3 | CASSPRVPSTGELFF | TGTGCCAGCAGCCCGCGGGTCCCTTCCACCGGGGAGCTGTTTTTT
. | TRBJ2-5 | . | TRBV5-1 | CASSSTPQETQYF | TGCGCCAGCAGCTCTACCCCTCAAGAGACCCAGTACTTC
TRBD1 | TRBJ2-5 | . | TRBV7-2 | CASSLGGTGPETQYF | TGTGCCAGCAGCTTAGGAGGGACAGGGCCAGAGACCCAGTACTTC
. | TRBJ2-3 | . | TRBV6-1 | CATSAPRDFSTDTQYF | TGTGCCACCTCGGCCCCCAGGGACTTTAGCACAGATACGCAGTATTTT
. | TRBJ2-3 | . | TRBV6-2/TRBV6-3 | CASTRGQQPDTQYF | TGTGCCAGCACCAGAGGGCAGCAGCCAGATACGCAGTATTTT
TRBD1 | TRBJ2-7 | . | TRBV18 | CASSQGAQTYEQYF | TGTGCCAGCTCACAGGGGGCGCAAACCTACGAGCAGTACTTC
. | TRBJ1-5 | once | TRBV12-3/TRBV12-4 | CASSFGGLSNQPQHF | TGTGCCAGCAGTTTTGGAGGGCTTAGCAATCAGCCCCAGCATTTT
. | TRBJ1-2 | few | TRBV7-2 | CASSLGYYGYTF | TGTGCCAGCAGCTTGGGGTACTATGGCTACACCTTC
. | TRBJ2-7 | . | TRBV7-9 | CASSPLQGSSYEQYF | TGTGCCAGCAGCCCGCTACAGGGATCCTCCTACGAGCAGTACTTC
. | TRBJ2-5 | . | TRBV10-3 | CAISPGQPAQETQYF | TGTGCCATCAGCCCGGGACAACCCGCCCAAGAGACCCAGTACTTC
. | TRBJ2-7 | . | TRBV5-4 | CASSLNSYSEQYF | TGTGCCAGCAGCTTGAACAGTTACAGCGAGCAGTACTTC
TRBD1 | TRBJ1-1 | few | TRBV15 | CATSTDGTGLLEGEAFF | TGTGCCACCAGCACCGACGGGACAGGGCTTCTTGAAGGTGAAGCTTTCTTT
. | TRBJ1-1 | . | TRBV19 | CASSIRRGATEAFF | TGTGCCAGTAGTATCAGGAGGGGGGCAACTGAAGCTTTCTTT
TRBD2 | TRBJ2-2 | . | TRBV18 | CASSRKREPGTGELFF | TGTGCCAGCTCAAGAAAGCGGGAGCCGGGTACCGGGGAGCTGTTTTTT
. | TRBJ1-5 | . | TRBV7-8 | CASSLPPGSGNQPQHF | TGTGCCAGCAGCTTACCCCCAGGTTCGGGCAATCAGCCCCAGCATTTT
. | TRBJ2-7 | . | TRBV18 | CASSPPVIYEQYF | TGTGCCAGCTCACCACCGGTCATCTACGAGCAGTACTTC
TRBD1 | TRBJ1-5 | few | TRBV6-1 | CASSEMQGGLNQPQHF | TGTGCCAGCAGTGAAATGCAGGGGGGACTCAATCAGCCCCAGCATTTT
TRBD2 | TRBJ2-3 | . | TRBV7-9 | CASSLRREGDTQYF | TGTGCCAGCAGCTTACGCCGGGAGGGAGATACGCAGTATTTT
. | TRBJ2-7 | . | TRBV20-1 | CSARDLGISYEQYF | TGCAGTGCTAGAGATTTGGGGATCTCCTACGAGCAGTACTTC
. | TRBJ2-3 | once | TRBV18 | CASSPPFEERYTDTQYF | TGTGCCAGCTCACCCCCCTTTGAGGAAAGGTACACAGATACGCAGTATTTT
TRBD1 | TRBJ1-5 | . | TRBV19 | CASSIDRQGLSNQPQHF | TGTGCCAGTAGTATAGATCGACAGGGATTAAGCAATCAGCCCCAGCATTTT
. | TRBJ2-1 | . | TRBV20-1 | CSATSSYNEQFF | TGCAGTGCTACCAGCTCCTACAATGAGCAGTTCTTC
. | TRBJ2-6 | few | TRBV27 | CAGRLRDMGRSGANVLTF | TGTGCCGGGAGGCTCCGGGACATGGGACGCTCTGGGGCCAACGTCCTGACTTTC